Below, 19 T cell receptor beta chains from the same sample are listed, as sequenced in a study of T-cell memory formation after mild COVID-19. Each CDR3 protein is one row after TCRdb ran MiXCR on the 5' RACE reads. In the table there are 350,000 to 450,000 distinct CDR3 sequences, approximately 27% of which are singletons. The sequencing sample was made of PBMCs or a T cell subset sorted from them (not recorded which). The receptors derive from an adult woman who had mild COVID-19 (a few samples of this study predate the infection). Cell type and time point are not known.

CDR3 coding DNA: TGCAGCGTTGGGGTCGGCTACGAGCAGTACTTC. Translation gives CSVGVGYEQYF. The chain joins TRBV29-1 to TRBJ2-7; D remains ambiguous. V lost 4 bases and J 3 bases, leaving 7 bases between the germline ends. CDR1 and CDR2 (germline): SQVTM, ANQGSEA. This CDR3 contains 11 residues.

This clonotype occurred a few times. The V call is TRBV20-1, the J call TRBJ2-7; D is undetermined. The CDR3 has 11 amino acids. V was shortened by 5 bases and J by 4 bases, with 9 bases between the two germline ends. Germline lookup yields CDR1 DFQATT and CDR2 SNEGSKA (reference sequence). This CDR3 reads CSADIGYEQYF. The CDR3 bases are TGCAGTGCTGACATCGGTTACGAGCAGTACTTC.

The chain recombines TRBV6-5 with TRBJ1-6; the D is unclear. The CDR3 totals 16 residues. Germline CDR1 MNHEY, CDR2 SVGAGI. V lost 6 bases and J lost 0, with 12 bases in between. This chain's CDR3 is CASSSPAGSYNSPLHF. In DNA, the CDR3 is TGTGCCAGCAGCTCCCCCGCCGGCTCCTATAATTCACCCCTCCACTTT.

This clonotype was detected many times. J is TRBJ2-7 and V is TRBV11-1, with D uncertain. This CDR3 comprises 15 residues. Germline-derived CDR1 and CDR2 are SGHAT and FQDESV (reference sequence). V lost 0 bases, J lost 3 bases, and 12 bases lay in between. CDR3 bases: TGTGCCAGCAGCTTAGCGTTGTCATCCAGCTACGAGCAGTACTTC. Translating gives CASSLALSSSYEQYF.

A few counts support this clonotype. The V call is TRBV29-1, the J call TRBJ2-7; 10 nucleotides line up with TRBD1. J lost 3 bases, V lost 0 bases, and 5 bases had no gene match. From germline, CDR1 is SQVTM and CDR2 ANQGSEA. The CDR3 contains 15 residues. The CDR3 DNA reads TGCAGCGTTGAAGAAGACAGGGGGCCCGGCTACGAGCAGTACTTC. Amino acids: CSVEEDRGPGYEQYF.

The V call is TRBV5-1, the J call TRBJ2-3, with 7 positions matching TRBD2. This CDR3 has 14 amino acids. With 7 bases clipped from V and 1 base from J, the junction kept 6 bases outside the gene matches. The V gene's germline CDR1 is SGHRS and CDR2 YFSETQ. CDR3 in DNA: TGCGCCAGCCTCCCCACTAGCGGCACAGATACGCAGTATTTT. Translated: CASLPTSGTDTQYF.

The chain couples TRBV29-1 to TRBJ2-3; D unresolved. Germline V gives CDR1 SQVTM, CDR2 ANQGSEA. V gave up 5 bases and J gave up 1 base, with 19 bases separating them. CDR3 length: 16 residues. The CDR3 region has the DNA TGCAGCGTTTACACTACCGACACGTTGGGCACAGATACGCAGTATTTT. Its translation is CSVYTTDTLGTDTQYF.

The V call is TRBV5-5, the J call TRBJ2-5, with 11 bases that match TRBD2. This CDR3 region has 17 residues. Looked up from germline, CDR1 is SGHKS and CDR2 is YYEKEE (reference sequence). The trim removed 4 bases at V and 2 bases at J, leaving 10 bases unmatched. CDR3 sequence reads: CASSPAIGTSGQETQYF. In DNA form, the CDR3 reads TGTGCCAGCAGCCCGGCAATCGGGACTAGCGGACAAGAGACCCAGTACTTC.

The chain recombines TRBV5-1 with TRBJ2-7; TRBD1 matches 7 bases. Germline V CDR1 and CDR2: SGHRS, YFSETQ. This CDR3 spans 15 amino acids. V was pared by 4 bases and J by 6 bases, with 13 bases of the junction left unmatched. DNA of the CDR3: TGCGCCAGCAGCCTGGGACAGTCTCAACCGGGCGAGCAGTACTTC. Translating gives CASSLGQSQPGEQYF.

This clonotype has just a few counts. This chain uses TRBV20-1 with TRBJ1-1; D is uncertain. The germline V gene encodes CDR1 DFQATT and CDR2 SNEGSKA (reference sequence). Trimming cost V 6 bases and J 5 bases, with 31 bases left between them. The CDR3 runs 18 residues. The CDR3 reads CSARIPRNPHGPWTEAFF. CDR3 coding DNA: TGCAGTGCCCGAATACCTCGTAATCCGCACGGCCCCTGGACTGAAGCTTTCTTT.

The chain carries TRBV5-1 and TRBJ2-5; no clear D gene. The germline CDR1 and CDR2 sequences are SGHRS and YFSETQ. There are 15 residues in the CDR3. Deletions cut 0 bases from V and 7 bases from J, with 16 bases between. CDR3 loop: CASSLASLTGGTQYF. The CDR3 region has the DNA TGCGCCAGCAGCTTGGCAAGTTTGACGGGCGGGACCCAGTACTTC.

This sequence joins TRBV7-8 and TRBJ1-4, with unresolved D. The CDR3 sequence is 15 residues long. Trimming removed 2 bases from V and 10 bases from J, with 17 bases in between. Per germline, CDR1 SGHVS and CDR2 FQNEAQ. The CDR3 sequence: CASSLPQEGRGKLFF. The CDR3 nucleotides read TGTGCCAGCAGCTTACCCCAGGAGGGCCGTGGAAAACTGTTTTTT.

The chain recombines TRBV7-9 with TRBJ2-2; a weak D match, TRBD2 (6 bases). The CDR3 is 15 amino acids. Germline V gives CDR1 SEHNR, CDR2 FQNEAQ (reference sequence). Trimming cost V 5 bases and J 4 bases, with 14 bases left between them. This CDR3 is CASSPRRDFTGELFF. Here the CDR3 DNA reads TGTGCCAGCAGCCCCCGGCGGGACTTCACCGGGGAGCTGTTTTTT. Complete variable domain (other parts from reference TRBV7-9 and TRBJ2-2): DTGVSQNPRHKITKRGQNVTFRCDPISEHNRLYWYRQTLGQGPEFLTYFQNEAQLEKSRLLSDRFSAERPKGSFSTLEIQRTEQGDSAMYLCASSPRRDFTGELFFGEGSRLTVL.

This clonotype was observed a handful of times. The rearrangement links TRBV6-2 or TRBV6-3 to TRBJ2-3, with 8 positions matching TRBD1. The CDR3 consists of 14 residues. Looked up from germline, CDR1 is MNHEY and CDR2 is SVGEGT. J was trimmed by 6 bases and V by 2 bases; bases with no gene match: 4. This CDR3 is CASSYGQGRDTQYF. The CDR3 DNA reads TGTGCCAGCAGTTACGGACAGGGTCGGGATACGCAGTATTTT.

This clonotype has a count of ten or more. The J gene is TRBJ2-1, the V gene TRBV12-3 or TRBV12-4; 8 bases align to TRBD2. The J segment lost 8 bases and the V segment lost 6 bases, leaving 15 bases of the junction unmatched. The CDR3 covers 16 residues. The CDR3 coding sequence is TGTGCCAGCAGCATAGCAGGGCGGGGGGCGCGGGATGAGCAGTTCTTC. Its translation: CASSIAGRGARDEQFF.

The chain has TRBV7-9 and TRBJ1-1; TRBD1 agrees at 9 bases. CDR1 is SEHNR, CDR2 FQNEAQ, per germline (reference sequence). V dropped 5 bases and J dropped 3; count of bases not matched to a gene: 10. CDR3 length: 16 amino acids. The CDR3 DNA is TGTGCCAGCAGCGGAATAACAGGGGGCGGTTACACTGAAGCTTTCTTT. Residues: CASSGITGGGYTEAFF.

V is TRBV7-2 and J is TRBJ1-2, with TRBD1 identical over 7 bases. Germline values: CDR1 SGHTA, CDR2 FQGNSA. The CDR3 has 15 residues. V was clipped by 1 base and J by 4 bases; unmatched bases: 6. The CDR3 DNA is TGTGCCAGCAGCTTAGGAGGGACAGCGTTCTATGGCTACACCTTC. This sequence encodes CASSLGGTAFYGYTF. The complete variable domain, with remaining parts taken from reference TRBV7-2 and TRBJ1-2, reads GAGVSQSPSNKVTEKGKDVELRCDPISGHTALYWYRQSLGQGLEFLIYFQGNSAPDKSGLPSDRFSAERTGGSVSTLTIQRTQQEDSAVYLCASSLGGTAFYGYTFGSGTRLTVV.

This clonotype was seen a few times. The CDR3 loop is CASSLTAQGAAEAFF. CDR3 bases: TGTGCCAGCAGCCTCACCGCCCAGGGGGCCGCTGAAGCTTTCTTT. The V and J genes are TRBV11-2 and TRBJ1-1; 8 bases align to TRBD1. Trimming removed 5 bases from V and 6 bases from J; junction bases left unmatched: 11. The CDR3 contains 15 residues. In germline, CDR1 is SGHAT, CDR2 FQNNGV.

This clonotype was seen more than once but under ten times. The chain joins TRBV25-1 to TRBJ2-7; 7 bases map to TRBD1. The CDR3 is 17 amino acids. Germline V gives CDR1 MGHDK, CDR2 SYGVNS. The trim removed 0 bases at V and 5 bases at J, leaving 13 bases unmatched. This CDR3 is CASSEYVIRTGGDEQYF. CDR3 DNA sequence: TGTGCCAGCAGTGAATACGTGATTCGGACAGGTGGTGACGAGCAGTACTTC.